The clone carrying this TCR beta chain was counted at least ten times. Its antigen remains unknown. This beta chain is an off-target read within a library intended for alpha chains, so its frequency means little. The time point here: sample taken at primary tumor resection. Whole RNA from tumor, nontumor lung or frozen PBMC was sequenced unsorted. The donor group consisted of roughly 70 patients who had untreated, early-stage non-small cell lung cancer. The sample originates from a study of spatial heterogeneity in lung cancer. Study information: An average of more than ten raw reads was observed per unique TCR and UMI combination. Study outcomes and limitations: Expanded tumor TCRs that were ubiquitous appeared in blood more at resection than follow-up.

Individual TCR cDNA molecules each bore their own unique molecular identifier. TCRdb re-analysed the 5' RACE reads in MiXCR, keeping a single row per CDR3 protein. The table shows under 10,000 distinct CDR3 sequences, with 4% to 5% occurring only once. Germline loops: CDR1 SGHTA, CDR2 FQGNSA. The germline V and J ends were trimmed by 7 bases and 9 bases, with 19 bases remaining between them. The CDR3 consists of 15 residues. This sequence originates from a male donor with early-stage non-small cell lung cancer. The V call is TRBV7-2, the J call TRBJ1-6; D not resolved. The sequencing used PBMCs, collected at surgery. CDR3 residues: CASTAGADARSPLHF. The CDR3 region has the DNA TGTGCCAGCACAGCAGGCGCGGACGCCCGTTCACCCCTCCACTTT.